Following are 18 T cell receptor beta chains from one sample sequenced in a study of siplizumab effects on memory and regulatory T cells. The method was immunoSEQ multiplex PCR; TCRdb's version includes in-frame clones alone and lacks a portion of them. The repertoire holds 100,000 or so clones, about 95% seen once, with approximately 1.2% in the top ten. Sequencing was performed on non-Treg CD4+ T cells sorted from blood. The receptors here all came from a human donor in good health.

V usage is TRBV19 and J usage is TRBJ2-1; a possible D gene is TRBD2 (6 bases). Germline V gene data show CDR1 as LNHDA and CDR2 as SQIVND (reference sequence). V lost 0 bases and J 10 bases, leaving 13 bases between the germline ends. The CDR3 covers 14 residues. In DNA, the CDR3 is TGTGCCAGTAGTATAGATCCGGCGGGGCGGGAGCAGTTCTTC. This codes for CASSIDPAGREQFF.

The chain combines TRBV25-1 with TRBJ2-3; 11 positions match TRBD2. The CDR3 extends over 16 amino acids. The germline V gene has CDR1 MGHDK and CDR2 SYGVNS. V lost 5 bases, J lost 4 bases, and 8 bases stayed unmatched. Written as DNA, the CDR3 is TGTGCCAGCAGTTCAAATAGCGGGAGGGCCGCAGATACGCAGTATTTT. As protein: CASSSNSGRAADTQYF. Full variable domain (missing parts from reference TRBV25-1 and TRBJ2-3): EADIYQTPRYLVIGTGKKITLECSQTMGHDKMYWYQQDPGMELHLIHYSYGVNSTEKGDLSSESTVSRIRTEHFPLTLESARPSHTSQYLCASSSNSGRAADTQYFGPGTRLTVL.

This clone was detected once. The rearrangement joins TRBV5-6 to TRBJ2-7; D is tentatively TRBD1 or TRBD2 (5 bases each). The CDR3 sequence is 13 residues long. Germline CDR1 SGHDT, CDR2 YYEEEE. Trimming removed 4 bases at V and 5 bases at J, with 13 bases between. This CDR3 reads CASSRDPPDEQYF. The CDR3 bases are TGTGCCAGCAGCCGGGACCCACCCGACGAGCAGTACTTC. The full variable domain, in which reference TRBV5-6 and TRBJ2-7 provide the parts outside the CDR3, is DAGVTQSPTHLIKTRGQQVTLRCSPKSGHDTVSWYQQALGQGPQFIFQYYEEEERQRGNFPDRFSGHQFPNYSSELNVNALLLGDSALYLCASSRDPPDEQYFGPGTRLTVT.

This clone was seen a single time. The chain combines TRBV28 with TRBJ2-1, with 7 positions matching TRBD2. V lost 6 bases to trimming and J lost 7 bases; unmatched junction nucleotides: 12. Germline CDR1 is MDHEN and CDR2 is SYDVKM. CDR3 length: 15 amino acids. The CDR3 DNA follows: TGTGCCAGCAGGGGGACTATTGGCGTAGGGAATGAGCAGTTCTTC. This codes for CASRGTIGVGNEQFF.

The V call is TRBV9, the J call TRBJ2-2; D not certain. V lost 0 bases, J lost 4 bases, and 19 bases lay in between. The CDR3 is made up of 18 amino acids. Germline V CDR1 and CDR2: SGDLS, YYNGEE. The CDR3 protein is CASSVDPAQIQFTGELFF. The CDR3 bases are TGTGCCAGCAGCGTAGACCCGGCCCAGATCCAGTTCACCGGGGAGCTGTTTTTT. The full variable domain, its missing parts supplied by reference TRBV9 and TRBJ2-2, is DSGVTQTPKHLITATGQRVTLRCSPRSGDLSVYWYQQSLDQGLQFLIQYYNGEERAKGNILERFSAQQFPDLHSELNLSSLELGDSALYFCASSVDPAQIQFTGELFFGEGSRLTVL.

V is TRBV18 and J is TRBJ1-5, with 8 bases aligning to TRBD1. The junction had 7 bases not matched to a gene; V was cut back by 3 bases and J by 3 bases. This CDR3 region has 16 residues. Germline CDR1 reads KGHSH; CDR2 reads LQKENI. The CDR3 spells CASSPLRTGSNQPQHF. As DNA, the CDR3 is TGTGCCAGCTCACCGCTCAGGACAGGGTCCAATCAGCCCCAGCATTTT.

The chain couples TRBV28 to TRBJ1-1; maybe TRBD1 (6 bases). Germline-derived CDR1 and CDR2 are MDHEN and SYDVKM. Trimming cost V 6 bases and J 7 bases, with 12 bases left between them. The length of the CDR3 is 12 residues. The CDR3 nucleotides are TGTGCCAGCAGAATTTCGACAGGTGAAGCTTTCTTT. As protein: CASRISTGEAFF.

CDR3 loop: CSVEPGTGGRGYTF. CDR3 in DNA: TGCAGCGTAGAGCCGGGGACAGGAGGGCGTGGCTACACCTTC. J is TRBJ1-2 and V is TRBV29-1, with 8 bases matching TRBD1. The CDR3 sequence is 14 residues long. Trimming removed 6 bases from V and 7 bases from J; junction bases left unmatched: 13. Germline-derived CDR1 and CDR2 are SQVTM and ANQGSEA. The variable domain in full, with the rest retrieved from reference TRBV29-1 and TRBJ1-2, is SAVISQKPSRDICQRGTSLTIQCQVDSQVTMMFWYRQQPGQSLTLIATANQGSEATYESGFVIDKFPISRPNLTFSTLTVSNMSPEDSSIYLCSVEPGTGGRGYTFGSGTRLTVV.

The chain carries TRBV7-9 and TRBJ2-1; D ambiguous. CDR3 length: 14 residues. The germline CDR1 and CDR2 sequences are SEHNR and FQNEAQ (reference sequence). V lost 7 bases, J lost 9 bases, and 19 bases lay in between. The CDR3 is CASTPSQGFGEQFF. The CDR3 bases are TGTGCCAGCACCCCTTCCCAAGGATTCGGTGAGCAGTTCTTC.

V is TRBV7-9 and J is TRBJ1-4; 11 positions agree with TRBD1. After removal of 5 bases from V and 5 bases from J, the junction contained 7 bases not matched to a gene. The CDR3 sequence is 16 residues long. In germline, CDR1 is SEHNR, CDR2 FQNEAQ (reference sequence). CDR3 in amino acids: CASSRIGTGGNEKLFF. The CDR3 DNA reads as TGTGCCAGCAGCCGGATTGGGACAGGGGGGAATGAAAAACTGTTTTTT.

The chain is built from TRBV28 and TRBJ2-5; TRBD1 matches at 7 bases. CDR3 length: 14 amino acids. Germline V lookup: CDR1 MDHEN, CDR2 SYDVKM. The V gene end was trimmed by 6 bases and the J gene end by 5 bases; junction bases not matched to a gene: 9. The CDR3 coding sequence is TGTGCCAGCAGCGGAGCAGGGGGTGGGGAGACCCAGTACTTC. This encodes CASSGAGGGETQYF.

The chain uses TRBV27 and TRBJ2-7, with 8 bases lining up with TRBD2. V shed 6 bases and J 5 bases; nucleotides not matched to a gene: 15. CDR1 is MNHEY and CDR2 is SMNVEV in the germline V gene (reference sequence). The CDR3 is made up of 16 amino acids. CDR3: CASRTLGAGGPHEQYF. The CDR3 DNA reads as TGTGCCAGCAGAACCCTCGGCGCGGGAGGCCCCCACGAGCAGTACTTC.

This sequence joins TRBV9 and TRBJ2-5, with no clear D. Between the trimmed V and J ends, which lost 1 base and 5 bases, there was a span of 15 bases. The length of the CDR3 is 15 residues. CDR1 and CDR2 (germline): SGDLS, YYNGEE. CDR3 sequence reads: CASSVLHDPRETQYF. CDR3 nucleotide sequence: TGTGCCAGCAGCGTATTGCACGATCCCAGGGAGACCCAGTACTTC.

The chain has TRBV27 and TRBJ1-4; D perhaps matches TRBD1 (6 bases). The germline gives CDR1 MNHEY, CDR2 SMNVEV (reference sequence). The CDR3 covers 14 residues. Between the trimmed V and J ends, which lost 7 bases and 8 bases, there was a span of 17 bases. The DNA for the CDR3 is TGTGCCAGCACCTCCACAGGGAGATTGGAAAAACTGTTTTTT. This translates into CASTSTGRLEKLFF. Full variable domain (missing parts from reference TRBV27 and TRBJ1-4): EAQVTQNPRYLITVTGKKLTVTCSQNMNHEYMSWYRQDPGLGLRQIYYSMNVEVTDKGDVPEGYKVSRKEKRNFPLILESPSPNQTSLYFCASTSTGRLEKLFFGSGTQLSVL.

The CDR3 DNA sequence: TGTGCCAGCTCAACAGAAGATACGCAGTATTTT. Its protein product is CASSTEDTQYF. V is TRBV18 and J is TRBJ2-3, with D hard to call. Germline CDR1 and CDR2: KGHSH and LQKENI. The CDR3 has 11 residues. V shed 5 bases and J shed 5 bases, with 5 bases lying between them. The full variable domain, completed using reference TRBV18 and TRBJ2-3, is NAGVMQNPRHLVRRRGQEARLRCSPMKGHSHVYWYRQLPEEGLKFMVYLQKENIIDESGMPKERFSAEFPKEGPSILRIQQVVRGDSAAYFCASSTEDTQYFGPGTRLTVL.

This clone was recorded only once. The chain links TRBV27 to TRBJ2-7, with 8 bases aligning to TRBD1. V was pared by 5 bases and J by 3 bases, with 6 bases of the junction left unmatched. The germline V gene encodes CDR1 MNHEY and CDR2 SMNVEV (reference sequence). This CDR3 has 14 amino acids. CDR3 in amino acids: CASSRTGGIYEQYF. For the CDR3, the DNA is TGTGCCAGCAGTAGAACAGGGGGTATCTACGAGCAGTACTTC.

V and J are TRBV27 and TRBJ2-5, with 9 nucleotides matching TRBD1. CDR3 size: 16 residues. V lost 4 bases to trimming and J lost 0 bases; unmatched junction nucleotides: 6. The germline gives CDR1 MNHEY, CDR2 SMNVEV (reference sequence). The CDR3 bases are TGTGCCAGCAGTTCTTTCGGGACAGGGTACCAAGAGACCCAGTACTTC. Translation gives CASSSFGTGYQETQYF.

The chain is built from TRBV2 and TRBJ2-1, with D possibly TRBD2 on 6 matching bases. The V end was cut by 0 bases, the J end by 6 bases, with 9 bases between. The CDR3 is made up of 14 amino acids. Germline loops: CDR1 SNHLY, CDR2 FYNNEI. The DNA of the CDR3 is TGTGCCAGCAGTGAAGCGGGACTCATCAATGAGCAGTTCTTC. It codes for CASSEAGLINEQFF.